A single sample is the source of the 8 T cell receptor beta chains below, sequenced in a study of molecular identifiers for immune sequencing clone quantification. TCRdb re-derived calls from the PCR reads in MiXCR, one entry per CDR3 protein. The sample contains 79,000 or so distinct CDR3 sequences, 20% to 25% of which appear only once. Input material: naive CD8+ T cells from blood, with Jurkat cell RNA spiked in. Subset denoted: FACS-sorted CD8+CD4-CCR7+CD45RA+ naive T cells. The receptors come from a human donor in good health. Some libraries in this study had Jurkat cell RNA spiked in.

The J gene is TRBJ2-3, the V gene TRBV9; D might be TRBD1 or TRBD2, each matching 6 bases. The V end lost 4 bases, the J end lost 5 bases, and 17 bases lay between the germline ends. The CDR3 sequence is 15 residues long. Germline CDR1 is SGDLS and CDR2 is YYNGEE. The CDR3 region has the DNA TGTGCCAGCAGCCCCCCCGGGGGCCCCTTAGATACGCAGTATTTT. Translation: CASSPPGGPLDTQYF.

This clonotype has at least ten counts. This chain links TRBV19 with TRBJ2-5, with TRBD2 matching over 10 bases. Trimming at V came to 5 bases and at J to 0 bases, leaving 6 bases not matched to a gene. The CDR3 is 16 residues long. Germline CDR1 LNHDA, CDR2 SQIVND (reference sequence). DNA for the CDR3: TGTGCCAGTAGTCCCGGACTAGCGGCGAACCAAGAGACCCAGTACTTC. It yields the protein CASSPGLAANQETQYF.

Details on this clonotype: Given a much more abundant clone one base away, this may be a read error. The V call is TRBV5-1, the J call TRBJ2-3; D is perhaps TRBD2 (6 bases). The CDR3 consists of 14 residues. V was pared by 4 bases and J by 2 bases, with 11 bases between. In germline, CDR1 is SGHRS, CDR2 YFSETQ. CDR3 bases: TGCGCCAGCAGCGGCGCGGGATTCACAGATACGCAGTATTTT. Translation: CASSGAGFTDTQYF.

The chain links TRBV12-3 or TRBV12-4 to TRBJ2-2; 9 nucleotides align to TRBD1. CDR3 length: 18 amino acids. With V trimmed by 6 bases and J by 0 bases, 11 bases remained unmatched. DNA for the CDR3: TGTGCCAGCAGCGTAACTGGGACAGGGACGTCGAACACCGGGGAGCTGTTTTTT. It yields the protein CASSVTGTGTSNTGELFF.

This clonotype has ten or more counts. This chain joins TRBV30 and TRBJ2-7, with TRBD2 identical over 8 bases. V was clipped by 3 bases and J by 2 bases; unmatched bases: 12. The germline gives CDR1 GTSNPN, CDR2 SVGIG (reference sequence). CDR3 length: 16 residues. CDR3 in amino acids: CAWSALTGTRAYEQYF. Written as DNA, the CDR3 is TGTGCCTGGAGCGCCCTGACCGGGACTAGAGCCTACGAGCAGTACTTC. Full variable domain (missing parts from reference TRBV30 and TRBJ2-7): SQTIHQWPATLVQPVGSPLSLECTVEGTSNPNLYWYRQAAGRGLQLLFYSVGIGQISSEVPQNLSASRPQDRQFILSSKKLLLSDSGFYLCAWSALTGTRAYEQYFGPGTRLTVT.

Turning to this clonotype: Given a much more abundant clone one base away, this may be a read error. The chain joins TRBV6-5 to TRBJ2-3; D not resolved. From germline, CDR1 is MNHEY and CDR2 SVGAGI. This CDR3 is built from 13 residues. The V gene lost 4 bases and the J gene lost 3 bases, with 8 bases spanning the gap. CDR3 sequence: CASSCSNTDTQYF. Here the CDR3 DNA reads TGTGCCAGCAGTTGCTCAAATACAGATACGCAGTATTTT.

This clonotype was recorded a few times. The chain recombines TRBV4-1 with TRBJ2-5; possibly TRBD2 for D (6 bases). This CDR3 has 15 amino acids. Per the germline V gene, CDR1 is MGHRA and CDR2 is YSYEKL. V was clipped by 0 bases and J by 7 bases, with 15 bases between them. CDR3 nucleotides: TGCGCCAGCAGCCAAGAGGTGACTAGTATATGGACCCAGTACTTC. Translation: CASSQEVTSIWTQYF.

To note about this clonotype: This sequence may be a read error, since a much larger clone differs from it by one base. The V gene is TRBV7-2, the J gene TRBJ1-3; maybe TRBD1 (6 bases). The CDR3 has 17 amino acids. Germline V CDR1 and CDR2: SGHTA, FQGNSA. The CDR3 bases are TGTGCCAGCAGCTTAGCTTGGACAGCAGTATCTGGAACCACCATATATTTT. It yields the protein CASSLAWTAVSGTTIYF. The full variable domain, its missing parts supplied by reference TRBV7-2 and TRBJ1-3, is GAGVSQSPSNKVTEKGKDVELRCDPISGHTALYWYRQSLGQGLEFLIYFQGNSAPDKSGLPSDRFSAERTGGSVSTLTIQRTQQEDSAVYLCASSLAWTAVSGTTIYFGEGSWLTVV.